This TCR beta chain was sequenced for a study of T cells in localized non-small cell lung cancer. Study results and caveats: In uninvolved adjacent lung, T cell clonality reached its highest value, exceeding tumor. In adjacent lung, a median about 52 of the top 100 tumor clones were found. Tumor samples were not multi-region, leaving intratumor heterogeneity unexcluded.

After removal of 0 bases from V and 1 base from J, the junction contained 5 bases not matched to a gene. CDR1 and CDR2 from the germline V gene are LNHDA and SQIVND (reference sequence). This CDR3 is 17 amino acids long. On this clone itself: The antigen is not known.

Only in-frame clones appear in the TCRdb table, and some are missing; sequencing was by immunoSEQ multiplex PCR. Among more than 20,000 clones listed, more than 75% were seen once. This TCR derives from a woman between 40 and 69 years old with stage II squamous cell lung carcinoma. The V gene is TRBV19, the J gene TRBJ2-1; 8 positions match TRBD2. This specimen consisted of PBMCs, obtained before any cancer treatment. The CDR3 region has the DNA TGTGCCAGTAGTATAGATCACGCTAGCGGGTCCTACAATGAGCAGTTCTTC. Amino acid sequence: CASSIDHASGSYNEQFF.